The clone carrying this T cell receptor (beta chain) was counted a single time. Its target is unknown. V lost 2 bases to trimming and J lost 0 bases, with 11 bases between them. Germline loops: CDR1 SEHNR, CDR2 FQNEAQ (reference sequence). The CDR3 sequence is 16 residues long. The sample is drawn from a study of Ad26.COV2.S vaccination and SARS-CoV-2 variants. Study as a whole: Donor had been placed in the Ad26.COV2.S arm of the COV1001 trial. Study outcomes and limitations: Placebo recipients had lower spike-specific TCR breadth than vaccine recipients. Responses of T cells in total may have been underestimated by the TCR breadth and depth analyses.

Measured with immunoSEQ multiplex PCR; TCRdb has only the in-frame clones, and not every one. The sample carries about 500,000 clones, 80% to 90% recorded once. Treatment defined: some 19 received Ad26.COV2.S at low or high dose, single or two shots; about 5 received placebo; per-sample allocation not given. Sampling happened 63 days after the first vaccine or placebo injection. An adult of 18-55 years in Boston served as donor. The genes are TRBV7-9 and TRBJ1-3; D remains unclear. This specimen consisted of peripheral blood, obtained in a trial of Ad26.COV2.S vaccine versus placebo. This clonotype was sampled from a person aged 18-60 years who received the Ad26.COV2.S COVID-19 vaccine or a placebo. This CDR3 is CASSLRNRVSGNTIYF. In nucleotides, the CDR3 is TGTGCCAGCAGCTTAAGAAACAGAGTCTCTGGAAACACCATATATTTT.